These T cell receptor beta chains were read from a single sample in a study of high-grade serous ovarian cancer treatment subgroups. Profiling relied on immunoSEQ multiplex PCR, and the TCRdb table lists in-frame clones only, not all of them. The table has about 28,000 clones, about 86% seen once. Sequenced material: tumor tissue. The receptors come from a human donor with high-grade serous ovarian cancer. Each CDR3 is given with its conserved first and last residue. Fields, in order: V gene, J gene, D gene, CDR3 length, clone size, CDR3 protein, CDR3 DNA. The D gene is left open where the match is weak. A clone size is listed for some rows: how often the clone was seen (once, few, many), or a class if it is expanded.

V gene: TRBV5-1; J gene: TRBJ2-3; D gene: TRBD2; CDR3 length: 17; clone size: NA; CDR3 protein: CASSSTGLAGRADTQYF; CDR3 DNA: TGCGCCAGCAGCTCGACCGGACTAGCGGGAAGGGCAGATACGCAGTATTTT
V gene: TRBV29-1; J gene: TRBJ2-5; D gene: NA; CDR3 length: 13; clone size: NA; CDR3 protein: CSVLGQDQETQYF; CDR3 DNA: TGCAGCGTACTCGGGCAGGACCAAGAGACCCAGTACTTC
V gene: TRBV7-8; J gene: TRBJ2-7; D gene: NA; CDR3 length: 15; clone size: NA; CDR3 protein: CASSATGPRSYEQYF; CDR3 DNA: TGTGCCAGCAGCGCCACGGGACCCCGCTCCTACGAGCAGTACTTC
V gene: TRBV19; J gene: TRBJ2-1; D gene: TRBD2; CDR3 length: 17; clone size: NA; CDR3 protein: CASSTPLAGGNYNEQFF; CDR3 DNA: TGTGCCAGTAGCACACCGCTAGCGGGAGGGAACTACAATGAGCAGTTCTTC
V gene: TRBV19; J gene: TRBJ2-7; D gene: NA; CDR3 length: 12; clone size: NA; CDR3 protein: CASSTTSYEQYF; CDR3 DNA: TGTGCCAGTAGTACCACGTCCTACGAGCAGTACTTC
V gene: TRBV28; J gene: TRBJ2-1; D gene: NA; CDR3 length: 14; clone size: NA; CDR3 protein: CATTRTYQVDEQFF; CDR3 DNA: TGTGCCACGACGAGGACTTACCAAGTGGATGAGCAGTTCTTC
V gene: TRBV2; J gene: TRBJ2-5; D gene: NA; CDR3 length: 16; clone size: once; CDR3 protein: CASSELTTTVGETQYF; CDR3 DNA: TGTGCCAGCAGTGAACTGACTACCACCGTGGGAGAGACCCAGTACTTC
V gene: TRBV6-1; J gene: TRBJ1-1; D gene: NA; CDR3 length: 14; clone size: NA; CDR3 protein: CASSTRGWNTEAFF; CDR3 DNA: TGTGCCAGCAGTACGCGAGGTTGGAACACTGAAGCTTTCTTT
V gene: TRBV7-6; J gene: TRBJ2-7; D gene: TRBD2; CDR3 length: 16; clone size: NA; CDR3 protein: CASSPESSGTPLWQYF; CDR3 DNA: TGTGCCAGCAGCCCGGAGTCTAGCGGGACCCCTCTTTGGCAGTACTTC
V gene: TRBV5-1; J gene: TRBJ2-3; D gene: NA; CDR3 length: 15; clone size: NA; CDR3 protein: CASSPLGAGTDTQYF; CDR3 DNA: TGCGCCAGCAGCCCCCTGGGGGCGGGAACAGATACGCAGTATTTT
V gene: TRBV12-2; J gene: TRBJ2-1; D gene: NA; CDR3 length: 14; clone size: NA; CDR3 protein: CASRLDAEPNEQFF; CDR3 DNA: TGTGCAAGTCGCTTAGATGCGGAACCCAATGAGCAGTTCTTC
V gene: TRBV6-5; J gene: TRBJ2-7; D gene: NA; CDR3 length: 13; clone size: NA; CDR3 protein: CASNKQDNYEQYF; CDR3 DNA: TGTGCCAGCAATAAACAGGATAATTACGAGCAGTACTTC
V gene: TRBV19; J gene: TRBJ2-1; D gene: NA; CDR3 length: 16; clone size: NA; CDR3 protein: CASSTQRRGGYNEQFF; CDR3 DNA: TGTGCCAGTAGTACCCAGCGGAGGGGGGGATACAATGAGCAGTTCTTC
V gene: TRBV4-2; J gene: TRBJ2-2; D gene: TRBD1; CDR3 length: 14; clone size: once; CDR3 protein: CASSLDRDTGELFF; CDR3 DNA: TGTGCCAGCAGCCTAGACAGGGACACCGGGGAGCTGTTTTTT
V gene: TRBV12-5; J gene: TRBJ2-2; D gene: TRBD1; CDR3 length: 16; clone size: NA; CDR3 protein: CASGPGRDRGTGELFF; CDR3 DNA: TGTGCTAGTGGTCCGGGCCGGGACAGGGGGACCGGGGAGCTGTTTTTT
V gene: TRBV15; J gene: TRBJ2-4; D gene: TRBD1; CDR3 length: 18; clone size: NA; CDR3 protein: CATSRGRDRALAKNIQYF; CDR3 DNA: TGTGCCACCAGCAGGGGGCGGGACAGGGCTCTAGCCAAAAACATTCAGTACTTC
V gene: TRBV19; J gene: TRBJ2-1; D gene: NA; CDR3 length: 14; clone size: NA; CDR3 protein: CASSIDFGRFEQFF; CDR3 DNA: TGTGCCAGTAGTATTGATTTTGGACGGTTTGAGCAGTTCTTC
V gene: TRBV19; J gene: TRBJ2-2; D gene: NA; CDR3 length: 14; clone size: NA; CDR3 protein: CASSITSLSGELFF; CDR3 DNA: TGTGCCAGTAGTATAACTAGCTTGTCCGGGGAGCTGTTTTTT
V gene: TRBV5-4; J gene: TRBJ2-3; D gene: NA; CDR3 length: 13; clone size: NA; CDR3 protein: CASSLEQGTTQYF; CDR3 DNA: TGTGCCAGCAGCTTGGAGCAGGGGACAACGCAGTATTTT
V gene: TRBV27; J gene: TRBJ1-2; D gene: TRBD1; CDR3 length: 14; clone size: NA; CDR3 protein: CASTTSTGAGGYTF; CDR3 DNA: TGTGCCAGCACCACGTCGACAGGGGCGGGCGGCTACACCTTC
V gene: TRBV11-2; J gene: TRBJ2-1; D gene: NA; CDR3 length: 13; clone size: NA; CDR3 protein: CASSLTPDNEQFF; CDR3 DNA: TGTGCCAGCAGCTTGACACCCGACAATGAGCAGTTCTTC
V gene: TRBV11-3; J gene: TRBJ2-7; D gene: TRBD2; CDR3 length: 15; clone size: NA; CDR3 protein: CASSFRGGGPYEQYF; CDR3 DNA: TGTGCCAGCAGCTTCCGCGGGGGAGGCCCCTACGAGCAGTACTTC
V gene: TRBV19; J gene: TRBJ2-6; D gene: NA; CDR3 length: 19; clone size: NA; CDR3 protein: CASSSGPYHRGSGANVLTF; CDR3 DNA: TGTGCCAGTAGCTCGGGACCTTATCACCGGGGCTCTGGGGCCAACGTCCTGACTTTC
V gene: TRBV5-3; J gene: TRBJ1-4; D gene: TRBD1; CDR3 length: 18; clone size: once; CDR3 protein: CARSAPRDSEEGNEKLFF; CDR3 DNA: TGTGCCAGAAGCGCCCCCCGGGACAGTGAAGAGGGTAATGAAAAACTGTTTTTT
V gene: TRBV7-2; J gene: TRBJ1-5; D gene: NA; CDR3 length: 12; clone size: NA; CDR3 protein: CASSPGGQPQHF; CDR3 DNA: TGTGCCAGCAGCCCAGGAGGTCAGCCCCAGCATTTT
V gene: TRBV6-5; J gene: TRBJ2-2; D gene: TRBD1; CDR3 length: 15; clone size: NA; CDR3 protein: CASSRTGGRTGELFF; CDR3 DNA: TGTGCCAGCAGTCGGACAGGGGGTAGGACCGGGGAGCTGTTTTTT
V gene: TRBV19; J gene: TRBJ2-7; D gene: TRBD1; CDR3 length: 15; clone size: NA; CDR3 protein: CASSWSQGASYEQYF; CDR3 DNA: TGTGCCAGTAGTTGGAGCCAGGGGGCCTCCTACGAGCAGTACTTC
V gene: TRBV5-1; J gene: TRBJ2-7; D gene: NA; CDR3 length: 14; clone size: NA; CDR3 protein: CASSWEGGSYEQYF; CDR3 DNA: TGCGCCAGCAGCTGGGAAGGGGGCTCCTACGAGCAGTACTTC
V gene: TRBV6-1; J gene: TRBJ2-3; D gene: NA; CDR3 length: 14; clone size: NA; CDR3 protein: CASSEVTLTDTQYF; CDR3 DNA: TGTGCCAGCAGTGAAGTAACACTCACAGATACGCAGTATTTT
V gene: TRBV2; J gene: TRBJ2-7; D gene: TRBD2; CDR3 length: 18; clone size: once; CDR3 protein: CASRDLLLAGYSTYEQYF; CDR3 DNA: TGTGCCAGCAGGGACCTTTTGCTAGCGGGTTATTCGACCTACGAGCAGTACTTC
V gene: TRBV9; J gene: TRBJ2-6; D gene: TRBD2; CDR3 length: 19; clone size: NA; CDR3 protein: CASSVGASGMGSGANVLTF; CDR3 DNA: TGTGCCAGCAGCGTAGGGGCTAGCGGGATGGGGTCTGGGGCCAACGTCCTGACTTTC
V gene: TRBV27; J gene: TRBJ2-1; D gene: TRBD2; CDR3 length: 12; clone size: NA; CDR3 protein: CASAAGGNEQFF; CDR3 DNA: TGTGCCAGCGCGGCGGGAGGGAATGAGCAGTTCTTC
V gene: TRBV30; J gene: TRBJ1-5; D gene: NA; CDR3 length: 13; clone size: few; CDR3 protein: CAWGKGTNQPQHF; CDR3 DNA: TGTGCCTGGGGTAAGGGGACGAATCAGCCCCAGCATTTT
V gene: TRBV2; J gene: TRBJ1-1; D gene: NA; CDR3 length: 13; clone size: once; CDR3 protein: CASSGVGNTEAFF; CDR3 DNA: TGTGCCAGCAGTGGGGTTGGGAACACTGAAGCTTTCTTT
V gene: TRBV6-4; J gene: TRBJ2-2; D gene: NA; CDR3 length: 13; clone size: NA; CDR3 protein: CASSALGGGELFF; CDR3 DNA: TGTGCCAGCAGTGCCCTGGGCGGCGGGGAGCTGTTTTTT
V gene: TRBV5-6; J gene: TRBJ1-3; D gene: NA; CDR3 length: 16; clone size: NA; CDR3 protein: CASSLGPRGSGNTIYF; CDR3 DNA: TGTGCCAGCAGCTTGGGCCCCCGGGGCTCTGGAAACACCATATATTTT
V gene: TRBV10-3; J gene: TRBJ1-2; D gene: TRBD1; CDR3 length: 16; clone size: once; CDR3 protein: CAISEPAGTGGYGYTF; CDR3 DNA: TGTGCCATCAGTGAGCCAGCTGGGACAGGGGGCTATGGCTACACCTTC
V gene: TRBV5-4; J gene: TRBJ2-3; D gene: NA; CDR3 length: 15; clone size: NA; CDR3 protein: CASSSGVGAQYTQYF; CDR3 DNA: TGTGCCAGCAGCTCCGGGGTTGGAGCACAGTATACGCAGTATTTT
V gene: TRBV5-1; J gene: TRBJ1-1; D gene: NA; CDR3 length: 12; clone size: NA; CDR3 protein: CASSFQGAEAFF; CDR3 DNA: TGCGCCAGCAGCTTCCAAGGGGCTGAAGCTTTCTTT
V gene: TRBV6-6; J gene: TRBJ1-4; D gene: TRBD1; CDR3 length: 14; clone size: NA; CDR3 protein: CASSPRQGPEKLFF; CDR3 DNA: TGTGCCAGCAGCCCGAGACAGGGCCCTGAAAAACTGTTTTTT
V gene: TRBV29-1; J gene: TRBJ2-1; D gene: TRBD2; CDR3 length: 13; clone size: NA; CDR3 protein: CSGSGSSYNEQFF; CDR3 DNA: TGCAGCGGTAGCGGGAGCTCCTACAATGAGCAGTTCTTC
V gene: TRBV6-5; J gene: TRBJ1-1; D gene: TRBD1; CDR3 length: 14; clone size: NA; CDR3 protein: CASRAATGVREAFF; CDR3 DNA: TGTGCCAGCAGGGCCGCGACAGGGGTTAGGGAAGCTTTCTTT
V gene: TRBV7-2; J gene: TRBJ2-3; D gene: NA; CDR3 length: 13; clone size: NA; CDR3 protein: CASSSLRTDTQYF; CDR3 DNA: TGTGCCAGCAGCTCACTCCGCACAGATACGCAGTATTTT
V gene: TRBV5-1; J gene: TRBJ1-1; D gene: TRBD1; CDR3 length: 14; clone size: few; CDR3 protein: CASSRPGQASEAFF; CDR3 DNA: TGCGCCAGCAGCCGCCCGGGACAGGCCTCCGAAGCTTTCTTT
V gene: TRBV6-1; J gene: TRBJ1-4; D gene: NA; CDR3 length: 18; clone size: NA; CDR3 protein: CASSGGVTAPSTNEKLFF; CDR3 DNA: TGTGCCAGCAGTGGGGGGGTCACAGCCCCTTCAACTAATGAAAAACTGTTTTTT
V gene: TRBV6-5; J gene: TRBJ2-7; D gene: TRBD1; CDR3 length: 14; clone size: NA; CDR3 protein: CASKGQGFSYEQYF; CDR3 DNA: TGTGCCAGCAAAGGACAGGGGTTCTCCTACGAGCAGTACTTC
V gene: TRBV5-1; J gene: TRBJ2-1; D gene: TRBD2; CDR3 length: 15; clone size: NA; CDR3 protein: CASSMAAGVYNEQFF; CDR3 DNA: TGCGCCAGCAGCATGGCCGCGGGAGTGTACAATGAGCAGTTCTTC
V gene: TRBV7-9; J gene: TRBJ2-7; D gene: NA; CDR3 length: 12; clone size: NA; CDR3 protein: CASSPHSYEQYF; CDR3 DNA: TGTGCCAGCAGCCCTCACTCCTACGAGCAGTACTTC
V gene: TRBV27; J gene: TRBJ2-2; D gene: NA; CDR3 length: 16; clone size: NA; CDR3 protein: CASSLSGGQAGGELFF; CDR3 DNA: TGTGCCAGCAGTTTATCTGGGGGACAAGCGGGCGGGGAGCTGTTTTTT
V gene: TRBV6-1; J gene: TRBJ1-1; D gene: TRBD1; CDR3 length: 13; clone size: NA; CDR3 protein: CASIGGAYTEAFF; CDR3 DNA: TGTGCCAGCATAGGGGGCGCGTACACTGAAGCTTTCTTT
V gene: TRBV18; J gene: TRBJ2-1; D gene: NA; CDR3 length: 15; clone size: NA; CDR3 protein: CASSHDRPGYNEQFF; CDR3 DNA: TGTGCCAGCTCCCATGACAGGCCGGGCTACAATGAGCAGTTCTTC
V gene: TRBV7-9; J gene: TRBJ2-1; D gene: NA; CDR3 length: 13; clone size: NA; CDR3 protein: CASSLVGGEKQFF; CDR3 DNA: TGTGCCAGCAGCTTAGTGGGCGGGGAAAAGCAGTTCTTC
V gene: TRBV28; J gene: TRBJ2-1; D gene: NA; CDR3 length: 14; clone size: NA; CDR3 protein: CASRASVSYNEQFF; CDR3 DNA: TGTGCCAGCCGGGCTAGCGTGAGCTACAATGAGCAGTTCTTC